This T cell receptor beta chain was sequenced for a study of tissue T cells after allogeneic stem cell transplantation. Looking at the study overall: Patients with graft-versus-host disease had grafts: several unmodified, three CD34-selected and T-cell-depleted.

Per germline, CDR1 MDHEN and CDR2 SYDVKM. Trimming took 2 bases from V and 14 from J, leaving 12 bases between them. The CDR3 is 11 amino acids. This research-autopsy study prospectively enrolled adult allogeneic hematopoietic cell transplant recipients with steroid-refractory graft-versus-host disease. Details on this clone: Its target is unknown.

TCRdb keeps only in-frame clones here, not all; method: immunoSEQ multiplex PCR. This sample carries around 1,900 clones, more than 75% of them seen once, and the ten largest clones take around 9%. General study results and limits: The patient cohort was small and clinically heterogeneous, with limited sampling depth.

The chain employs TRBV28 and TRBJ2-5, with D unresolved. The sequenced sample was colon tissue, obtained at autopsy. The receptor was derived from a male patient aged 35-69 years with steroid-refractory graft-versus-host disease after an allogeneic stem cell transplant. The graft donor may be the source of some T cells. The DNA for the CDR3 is TGTGCCAGCAGTTTAGCCTCTCGGAGTTACTTC. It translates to CASSLASRSYF.